Listed below are T cell receptor beta chains from one sample, sequenced in a study of blood T cell repertoires in COVID-19. The protocol was immunoSEQ multiplex PCR, while the TCRdb copy is restricted to in-frame clones and leaves out a portion. The sample has about 300,000 clones; approximately 86% are singletons. The sequencing input was PBMCs or T cells enriched from blood (not recorded which). The receptors shown here come from a woman aged 18-29 years who had recovered from COVID-19. CDR3s include the opening cysteine and the closing phenylalanine or tryptophan. Fields, in order: J gene, clone size, D gene, V gene, CDR3 DNA, CDR3 protein. A D gene is named only where the DNA matches it firmly. Some rows have no size entry. The others give once, few or many, or a class for an expanded clone.

TRBJ1-5	NA	NA	TRBV9	TGTGCCAGCAGCGTAGGAGGAGGGGACGGCCAGCCCCAGCATTTT	CASSVGGGDGQPQHF
TRBJ2-3	NA	TRBD2	TRBV7-2	TGTGCCAGCAGTTTAGGGGGTAGCGGGAGGCCCGGGGGAGATACGCAGTATTTT	CASSLGGSGRPGGDTQYF
TRBJ2-2	NA	TRBD2	TRBV28	TGTGCCAGCAGTGGACTAGCGGGAGGCACTGCGAACACCGGGGAGCTGTTTTTT	CASSGLAGGTANTGELFF
TRBJ1-1	once	NA	TRBV30	TGTGCCTGGAACAACCAGAACACTGAAGCTTTCTTT	CAWNNQNTEAFF
TRBJ2-7	NA	TRBD2	TRBV7-8	TGTGCCAGCAGCACTCTTAGCGGGGGCCATAAAAACTACGAGCAGTACTTC	CASSTLSGGHKNYEQYF
TRBJ2-1	NA	TRBD2	TRBV19	TGTGCCAGTAGTATCTTTGGGACTAGCGGGATATCCTACAATGAGCAGTTCTTC	CASSIFGTSGISYNEQFF
TRBJ2-2	NA	TRBD2	TRBV10-3	TGTGCCATCACAAAAACCGGGACTAGCGACACCGGGGAGCTGTTTTTT	CAITKTGTSDTGELFF
TRBJ2-5	NA	NA	TRBV5-1	TGCGCCAGCACTATTAGGACCAGGGGTAGCCAAGAGACCCAGTACTTC	CASTIRTRGSQETQYF
TRBJ2-1	NA	TRBD1	TRBV27	TGTGCCAGCAGTTGGACAGGGTCGAATGAGCAGTTCTTC	CASSWTGSNEQFF
TRBJ2-7	NA	TRBD1	TRBV6-5	TGTGCCAGCAGTTACTCGACAGGGGATGACGAGCAGTACTTC	CASSYSTGDDEQYF
TRBJ2-5	NA	TRBD1	TRBV11-3	TGTGCCAGCAGCTTAGGACAGGGGGTAACTACACAAGAGACCCAGTACTTC	CASSLGQGVTTQETQYF
TRBJ1-2	NA	TRBD1	TRBV6-5	TGTGCCAGCAGTTACTCGGGGACAGGGGGAATTGGCGGCTACACCTTC	CASSYSGTGGIGGYTF
TRBJ2-7	NA	TRBD2	TRBV9	TGTGCCAGCAGCGTAGGAACTAGCGGGAGTAGCGAGCAGTACTTC	CASSVGTSGSSEQYF
TRBJ2-7	NA	NA	TRBV2	TGTGCCAGCAGTGATATGCAGGGAACGGGGGCCTACGAGCAGTACTTC	CASSDMQGTGAYEQYF
TRBJ2-1	NA	TRBD1	TRBV7-6	TGTGCCAGCAGCTCAACGACAGGGGGCTATGAGCAGTTCTTC	CASSSTTGGYEQFF
TRBJ1-6	NA	TRBD1	TRBV6-1	TGTGCCAGCAGTGAGGGAAGGGACAGTTATTCACCCCTCCACTTT	CASSEGRDSYSPLHF
TRBJ2-7	NA	NA	TRBV5-4	TGTGCCAGCAGCTTGCAGGCCATAGCCTACGAGCAGTACTTC	CASSLQAIAYEQYF
TRBJ1-6	NA	NA	TRBV2	TGTGCCAGCAGGGCTGGACAGTCGCATAATTCACCCCTCCACTTT	CASRAGQSHNSPLHF
TRBJ2-1	once	TRBD2	TRBV24-1	TGTGCCACCAGCGCCAGCGGGGGAGGATACAATGAGCAGTTCTTC	CATSASGGGYNEQFF
TRBJ2-7	NA	NA	TRBV20-1	TGCAGTGCTAGATGGGCCTCGGTGCAGTACTTC	CSARWASVQYF
TRBJ2-7	NA	TRBD2	TRBV2	TGTGCCAGCGGGCGGGGTAGCGGGAACTCTCCCGGCGAGCAGTACTTC	CASGRGSGNSPGEQYF
TRBJ2-1	NA	TRBD2	TRBV11-2	TGTGCCAGCAGCACCGGGACTATCGGGGACAATGAGCAGTTCTTC	CASSTGTIGDNEQFF
TRBJ2-7	NA	TRBD1	TRBV5-1	TGCGCCAGCAGTCAACCCCGGGACAGCCTCTACGAGCAGTACTTC	CASSQPRDSLYEQYF
TRBJ2-5	NA	TRBD2	TRBV27	TGTGCCAGCAGTCCCGGTTATGGCATGTGGCGGGGGGTGGAGACCCAGTACTTC	CASSPGYGMWRGVETQYF